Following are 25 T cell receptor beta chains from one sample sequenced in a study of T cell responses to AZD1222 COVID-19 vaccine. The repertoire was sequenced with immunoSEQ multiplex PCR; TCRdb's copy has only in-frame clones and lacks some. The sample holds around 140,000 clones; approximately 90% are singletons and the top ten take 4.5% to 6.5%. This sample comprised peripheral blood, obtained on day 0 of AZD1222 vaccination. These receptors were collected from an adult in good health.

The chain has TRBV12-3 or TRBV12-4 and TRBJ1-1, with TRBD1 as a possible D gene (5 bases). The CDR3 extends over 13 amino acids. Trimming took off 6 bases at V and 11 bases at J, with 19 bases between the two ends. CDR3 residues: CASRLPGTSLAFF. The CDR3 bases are TGTGCCAGCAGGTTACCCGGGACCAGTCTCGCTTTCTTT.

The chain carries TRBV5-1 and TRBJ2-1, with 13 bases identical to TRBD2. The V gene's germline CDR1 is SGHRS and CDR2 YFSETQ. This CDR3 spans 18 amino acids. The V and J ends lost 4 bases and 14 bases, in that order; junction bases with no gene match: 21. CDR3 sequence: CASSHLGEKKGLAGVKFF. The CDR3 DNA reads TGCGCCAGCAGCCACTTAGGGGAAAAGAAAGGACTAGCGGGAGTGAAGTTCTTC.

CDR3 protein: CASSLVPGSGNTEAFF. Here the CDR3 DNA reads TGTGCCAGCAGTTTAGTCCCAGGGAGTGGTAACACTGAAGCTTTCTTT. V usage is TRBV28 and J usage is TRBJ1-1, with TRBD1 as a possible D gene (5 bases). CDR1 and CDR2 (germline): MDHEN, SYDVKM. The ends were cut back, 2 bases at V and 2 bases at J, with 15 bases in the middle. The CDR3 spans 16 residues.

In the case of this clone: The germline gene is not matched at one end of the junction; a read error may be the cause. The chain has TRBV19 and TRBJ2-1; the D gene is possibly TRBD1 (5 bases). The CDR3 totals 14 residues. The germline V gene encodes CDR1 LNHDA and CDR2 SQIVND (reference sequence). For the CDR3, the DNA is TGTGCCAGTAGTCCCCAGGACACAACCAATGGGCAGTTCTTC. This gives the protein CASSPQDTTNGQFF.

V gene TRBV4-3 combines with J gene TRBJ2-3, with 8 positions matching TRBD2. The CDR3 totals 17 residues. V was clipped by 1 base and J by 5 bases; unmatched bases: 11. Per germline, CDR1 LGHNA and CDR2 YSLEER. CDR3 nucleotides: TGCGCCAGCAGCCAAGTACTACGGGAGGGCCGGGGAGATACGCAGTATTTT. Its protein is CASSQVLREGRGDTQYF.

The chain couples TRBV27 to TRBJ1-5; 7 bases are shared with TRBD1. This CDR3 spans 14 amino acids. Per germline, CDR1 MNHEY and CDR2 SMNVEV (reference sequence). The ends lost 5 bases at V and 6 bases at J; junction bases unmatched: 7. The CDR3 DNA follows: TGTGCCAGCAGTAACCAGGGGGTTGGTCAGCCCCAGCATTTT. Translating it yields CASSNQGVGQPQHF.

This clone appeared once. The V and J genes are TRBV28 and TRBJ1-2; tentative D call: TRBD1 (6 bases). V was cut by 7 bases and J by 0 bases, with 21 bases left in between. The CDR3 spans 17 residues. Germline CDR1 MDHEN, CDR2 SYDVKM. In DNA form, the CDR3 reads TGTGCCAGCATCCCTTCGGGGGGCGCAGAGGCTAACTATGGCTACACCTTC. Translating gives CASIPSGGAEANYGYTF.

CDR3 nucleotides: TGTGCCAGCAGCGCCGGACAGAGGCATGAAAAACTGTTTTTT. Its translation: CASSAGQRHEKLFF. The chain couples TRBV9 to TRBJ1-4, with D possibly being TRBD1 (6 bases). The CDR3 consists of 14 residues. The V end was cut by 3 bases, the J end by 6 bases, with 12 bases between. Germline V gene data show CDR1 as SGDLS and CDR2 as YYNGEE.

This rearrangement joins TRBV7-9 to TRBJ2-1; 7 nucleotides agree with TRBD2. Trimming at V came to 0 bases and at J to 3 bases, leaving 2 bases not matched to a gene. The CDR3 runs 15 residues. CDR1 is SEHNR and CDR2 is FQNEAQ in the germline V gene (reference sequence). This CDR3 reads CASSLATSVYNEQFF. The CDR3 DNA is TGTGCCAGCAGCTTAGCTACTAGCGTCTACAATGAGCAGTTCTTC.

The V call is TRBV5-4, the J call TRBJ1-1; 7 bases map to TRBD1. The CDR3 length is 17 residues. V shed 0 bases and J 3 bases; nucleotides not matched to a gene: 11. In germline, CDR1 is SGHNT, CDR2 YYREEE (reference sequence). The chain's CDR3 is CASSLGGGGAVYTEAFF. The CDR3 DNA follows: TGTGCCAGCAGCTTGGGGGGAGGGGGCGCTGTGTACACTGAAGCTTTCTTT.

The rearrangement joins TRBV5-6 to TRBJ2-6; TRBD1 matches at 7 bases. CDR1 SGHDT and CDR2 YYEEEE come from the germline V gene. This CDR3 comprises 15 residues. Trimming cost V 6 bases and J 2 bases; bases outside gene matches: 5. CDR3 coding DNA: TGTGCCAGCAACCGAGGGGGCGCTGGGGCCAACGTCCTGACTTTC. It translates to CASNRGGAGANVLTF.

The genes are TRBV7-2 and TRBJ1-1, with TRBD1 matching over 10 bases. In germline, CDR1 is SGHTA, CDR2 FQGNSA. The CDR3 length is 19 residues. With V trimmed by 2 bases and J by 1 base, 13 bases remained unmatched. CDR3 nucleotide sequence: TGTGCCAGCAGCTTATTTTCGACAGGGGGCGGCTTAAGGAACACTGAAGCTTTCTTT. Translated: CASSLFSTGGGLRNTEAFF.

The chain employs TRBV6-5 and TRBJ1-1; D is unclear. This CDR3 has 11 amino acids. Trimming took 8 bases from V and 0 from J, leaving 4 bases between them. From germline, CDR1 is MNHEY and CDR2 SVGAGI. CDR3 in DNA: TGTGCCAGCTCCATGAACACTGAAGCTTTCTTT. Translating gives CASSMNTEAFF.

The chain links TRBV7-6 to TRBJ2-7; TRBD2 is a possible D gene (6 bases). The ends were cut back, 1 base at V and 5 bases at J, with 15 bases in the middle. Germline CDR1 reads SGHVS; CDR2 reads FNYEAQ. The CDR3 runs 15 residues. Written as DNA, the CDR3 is TGTGCCAGCAGCTTAGTGCCGGGACTGAGGAACGAGCAGTACTTC. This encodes CASSLVPGLRNEQYF. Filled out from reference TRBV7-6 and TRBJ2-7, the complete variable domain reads GAGVSQSPRYKVTKRGQDVALRCDPISGHVSLYWYRQALGQGPEFLTYFNYEAQQDKSGLPNDRFSAERPEGSISTLTIQRTEQRDSAMYRCASSLVPGLRNEQYFGPGTRLTVT.

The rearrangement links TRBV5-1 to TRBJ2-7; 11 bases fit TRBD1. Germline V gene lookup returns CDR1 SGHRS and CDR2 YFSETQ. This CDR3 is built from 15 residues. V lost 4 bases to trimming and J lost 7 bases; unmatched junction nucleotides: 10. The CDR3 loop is CASSPYPDRGHEQYF. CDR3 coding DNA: TGCGCCAGCAGCCCCTACCCGGACAGGGGGCATGAGCAGTACTTC.

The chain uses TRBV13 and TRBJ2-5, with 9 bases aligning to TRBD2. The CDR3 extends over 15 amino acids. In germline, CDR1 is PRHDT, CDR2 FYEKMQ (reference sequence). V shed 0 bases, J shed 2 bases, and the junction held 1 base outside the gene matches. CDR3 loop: CASSLGTSGQETQYF. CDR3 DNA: TGTGCCAGCAGCTTAGGGACTAGCGGACAAGAGACCCAGTACTTC. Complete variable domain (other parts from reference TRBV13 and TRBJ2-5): AAGVIQSPRHLIKEKRETATLKCYPIPRHDTVYWYQQGPGQDPQFLISFYEKMQSDKGSIPDRFSAQQFSDYHSELNMSSLELGDSALYFCASSLGTSGQETQYFGPGTRLLVL.

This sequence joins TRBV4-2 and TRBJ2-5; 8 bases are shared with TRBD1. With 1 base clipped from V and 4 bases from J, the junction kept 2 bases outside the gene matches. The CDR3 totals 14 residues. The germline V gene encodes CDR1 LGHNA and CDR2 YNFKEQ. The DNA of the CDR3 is TGTGCCAGCAGCCAAGGAACAGGGGGAGAGACCCAGTACTTC. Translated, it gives CASSQGTGGETQYF.

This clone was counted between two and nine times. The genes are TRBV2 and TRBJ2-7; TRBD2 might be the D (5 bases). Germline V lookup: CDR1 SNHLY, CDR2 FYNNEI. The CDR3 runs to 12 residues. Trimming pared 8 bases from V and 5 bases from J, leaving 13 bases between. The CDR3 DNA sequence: TGTGCCAGCGGTGTGGGAGTCCACGAGCAGTACTTC. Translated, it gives CASGVGVHEQYF.

CDR3: CASSVGALAVYEQYF. The CDR3 DNA sequence: TGTGCCAGCAGCGTAGGGGCACTAGCGGTCTACGAGCAGTACTTC. The chain combines TRBV9 with TRBJ2-7, with 8 bases that match TRBD2. This CDR3 contains 15 residues. The J segment lost 3 bases and the V segment lost 0 bases, leaving 5 bases of the junction unmatched. The germline gives CDR1 SGDLS, CDR2 YYNGEE. The full variable domain, in which reference TRBV9 and TRBJ2-7 provide the parts outside the CDR3, is DSGVTQTPKHLITATGQRVTLRCSPRSGDLSVYWYQQSLDQGLQFLIQYYNGEERAKGNILERFSAQQFPDLHSELNLSSLELGDSALYFCASSVGALAVYEQYFGPGTRLTVT.

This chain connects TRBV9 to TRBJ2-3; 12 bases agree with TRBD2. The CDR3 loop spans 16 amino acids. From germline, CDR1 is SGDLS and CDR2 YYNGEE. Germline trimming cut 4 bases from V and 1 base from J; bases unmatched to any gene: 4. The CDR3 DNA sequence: TGTGCCAGCAGCCCCCTAGCGGGAGGGCGCACAGATACGCAGTATTTT. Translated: CASSPLAGGRTDTQYF.

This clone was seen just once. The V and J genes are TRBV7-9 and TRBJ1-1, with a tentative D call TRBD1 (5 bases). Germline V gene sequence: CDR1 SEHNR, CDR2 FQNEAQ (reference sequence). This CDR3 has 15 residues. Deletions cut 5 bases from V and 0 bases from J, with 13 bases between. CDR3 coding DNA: TGTGCCAGCAGCCATCGACAGAGCATGAACACTGAAGCTTTCTTT. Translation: CASSHRQSMNTEAFF.

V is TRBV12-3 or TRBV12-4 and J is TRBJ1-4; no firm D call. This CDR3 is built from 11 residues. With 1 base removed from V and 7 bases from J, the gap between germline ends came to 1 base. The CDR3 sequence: CASSLGEKLFF. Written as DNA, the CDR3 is TGTGCCAGCAGTTTAGGTGAAAAACTGTTTTTT.

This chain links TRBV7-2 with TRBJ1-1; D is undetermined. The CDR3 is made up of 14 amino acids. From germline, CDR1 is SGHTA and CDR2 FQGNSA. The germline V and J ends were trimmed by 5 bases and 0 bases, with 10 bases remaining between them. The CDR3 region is CASSERWMNTEAFF. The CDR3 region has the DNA TGTGCCAGCAGCGAGCGGTGGATGAACACTGAAGCTTTCTTT. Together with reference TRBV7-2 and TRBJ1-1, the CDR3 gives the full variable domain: GAGVSQSPSNKVTEKGKDVELRCDPISGHTALYWYRQSLGQGLEFLIYFQGNSAPDKSGLPSDRFSAERTGGSVSTLTIQRTQQEDSAVYLCASSERWMNTEAFFGQGTRLTVV.

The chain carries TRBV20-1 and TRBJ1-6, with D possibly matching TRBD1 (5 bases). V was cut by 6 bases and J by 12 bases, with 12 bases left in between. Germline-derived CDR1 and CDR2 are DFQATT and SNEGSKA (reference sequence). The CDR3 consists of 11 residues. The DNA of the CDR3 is TGCAGTGCCGAGCCGCAGGGACCCCTCCACTTT. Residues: CSAEPQGPLHF.

In DNA, the CDR3 is TGTGCCAGCAGCTCTACTTGGGAGGGATACAATGAGCAGTTCTTC. Translation gives CASSSTWEGYNEQFF. V and J are TRBV5-4 and TRBJ2-1; 7 nucleotides match TRBD2. The CDR3 runs to 15 residues. V lost 3 bases and J lost 4; bases outside the gene matches: 7. Per the germline V gene, CDR1 is SGHNT and CDR2 is YYREEE (reference sequence).